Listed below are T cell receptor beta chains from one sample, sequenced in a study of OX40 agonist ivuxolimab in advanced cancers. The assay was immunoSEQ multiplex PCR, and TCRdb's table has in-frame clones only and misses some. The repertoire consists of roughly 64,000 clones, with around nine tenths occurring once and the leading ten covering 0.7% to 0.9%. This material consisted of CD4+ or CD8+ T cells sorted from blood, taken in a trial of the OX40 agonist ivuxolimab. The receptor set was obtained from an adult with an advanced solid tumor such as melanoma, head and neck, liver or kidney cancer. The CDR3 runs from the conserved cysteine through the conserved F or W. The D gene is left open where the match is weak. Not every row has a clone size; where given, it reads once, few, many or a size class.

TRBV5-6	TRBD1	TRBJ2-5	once	TGTGCCAGCAAAGTCAGGGGGCGAGGCGAGAGTCAAGAGACCCAGTACTTC	CASKVRGRGESQETQYF
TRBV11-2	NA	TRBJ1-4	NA	TGTGCCAGCAGCTCTTTGCGGGGGGCACCGAAAAAACTGTTTTTT	CASSSLRGAPKKLFF
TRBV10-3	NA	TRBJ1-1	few	TGTGCCATCAGCCTGACAGGTCTCAACACTGAAGCTTTCTTT	CAISLTGLNTEAFF
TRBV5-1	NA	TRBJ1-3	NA	TGCGCCAGCAGCGCGGGATGGTCAGGGAGGGGACAATCGGGCACCACCATATATTTT	CASSAGWSGRGQSGTTIYF
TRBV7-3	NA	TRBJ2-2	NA	TGTGCCAGCAGCCCGAGTAGGGGGGCCGGGGAGCTGTTTTTT	CASSPSRGAGELFF
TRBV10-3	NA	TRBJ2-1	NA	TGTGCCATCAGTGAGAGAGGGGTAGGCTACAATGAGCAGTTCTTC	CAISERGVGYNEQFF
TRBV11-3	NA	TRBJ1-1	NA	TGTGCCAGCAGCTTCGGGGGGAAGGACACTGAAGCTTTCTTT	CASSFGGKDTEAFF
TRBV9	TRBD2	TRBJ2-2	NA	TGTGCCAGCAGCAGTAGCGGGGCTTACACCGGGGAGCTGTTTTTT	CASSSSGAYTGELFF
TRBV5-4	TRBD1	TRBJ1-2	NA	TGTGCCAGCAGCTTGGCGGACAGGGCGGCTAACTATGGCTACACCTTC	CASSLADRAANYGYTF
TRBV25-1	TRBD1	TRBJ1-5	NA	TGTGCCAGCAACAGGGGGAATCAGCCCCAGCATTTT	CASNRGNQPQHF
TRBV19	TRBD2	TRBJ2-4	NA	TGTGCCAGTACCCCGGGGAGCGGGACTCTAGCCAAAAACATTCAGTACTTC	CASTPGSGTLAKNIQYF
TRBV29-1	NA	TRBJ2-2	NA	TGCAGCGTTGAGGGAGGTGGATTGTCGAACACCGGGGAGCTGTTTTTT	CSVEGGGLSNTGELFF
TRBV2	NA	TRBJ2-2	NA	TGTGCCAGCAGTGAGTGGGCCACCGGGGAGCTGTTTTTT	CASSEWATGELFF
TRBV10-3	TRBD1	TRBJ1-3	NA	TGTGCCATCAGTGAGCAGGGGGCTGGAAACACCATATATTTT	CAISEQGAGNTIYF
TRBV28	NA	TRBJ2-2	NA	TGTGCCAGCTGCAAGGGGGGCGGGGAGCTGTTTTTT	CASCKGGGELFF
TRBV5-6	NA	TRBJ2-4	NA	TGTGCCAGCAGCGGGGAAGCCAAAAACATTCAGTACTTC	CASSGEAKNIQYF
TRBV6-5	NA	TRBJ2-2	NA	TGTGCCAGCAGTTACTCCGGGGCGAACACCGGGGAGCTGTTTTTT	CASSYSGANTGELFF
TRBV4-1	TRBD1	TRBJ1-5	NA	TGCGCCAGCAGCCAACTCGGGACAGGATTTCAGCCCCAGCATTTT	CASSQLGTGFQPQHF
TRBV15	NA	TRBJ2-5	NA	TGTGCCACCAGCAGAGATCCGGGAAAGGGGGAGACCCAGTACTTC	CATSRDPGKGETQYF
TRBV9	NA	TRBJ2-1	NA	TGTGCCAGCAGCGTAGATGGGGGTACCTACAATGAGCAGTTCTTC	CASSVDGGTYNEQFF
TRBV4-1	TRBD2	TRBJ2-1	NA	TGCGCCAGCAGCCATGGACTAGCGGGAGGGGGGAGCAATGAGCAGTTCTTC	CASSHGLAGGGSNEQFF
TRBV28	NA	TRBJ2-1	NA	TGTGCCAGCAAAGGGCCGAGCTCCTACAATGAGCAGTTCTTC	CASKGPSSYNEQFF
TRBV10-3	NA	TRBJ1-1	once	TGTGCCATCAGTGAGTACAGGGACACTGAAGCTTTCTTT	CAISEYRDTEAFF